These T cell receptor beta chains were read from a single sample in a study of cytotoxic CD8 clonotypes in ibrutinib-treated CLL. Clones were read by immunoSEQ multiplex PCR, and TCRdb kept only the in-frame ones, dropping some. Of tens of thousands of clones in the sample, about two thirds were seen once. The sequencing here drew on PBMCs, taken after 12 months of ibrutinib treatment. The receptors come from a human donor with chronic lymphocytic leukemia. Both conserved end residues are part of each CDR3. Each record gives: V gene, J gene, clone size, D gene, CDR3 protein, CDR3 DNA. The D gene is left open where the match is weak. The size entry is marked missing in some rows and otherwise reads once, few, many or a size class.

TRBV2	TRBJ1-3	-	-	CASSKDGGSGNTIYF	TGTGCCAGCAGTAAAGACGGAGGCTCTGGAAACACCATATATTTT
TRBV4-3	TRBJ2-1	once	-	CASSQEWGGQGHGEQFF	TGCGCCAGCAGCCAAGAGTGGGGGGGCCAGGGTCACGGTGAGCAGTTCTTC
TRBV14	TRBJ1-4	-	-	CASSQDRRGARSTNEKLFF	TGTGCCAGCAGCCAAGATCGTCGGGGGGCGCGGTCAACTAATGAAAAACTGTTTTTT
TRBV27	TRBJ2-7	-	-	CASSSTGHEQYF	TGTGCCAGCAGTTCTACAGGCCACGAGCAGTACTTC
TRBV19	TRBJ1-2	-	-	CASSPGDVSYGYTF	TGTGCCAGTAGCCCAGGGGACGTGAGCTATGGCTACACCTTC
TRBV28	TRBJ2-1	-	TRBD2	CASLRGGSSNEQFF	TGTGCCAGTCTTCGGGGCGGGAGTAGCAATGAGCAGTTCTTC
TRBV6-5	TRBJ1-6	-	-	CASSYYKGSPLHF	TGTGCCAGCAGTTACTATAAGGGATCACCCCTCCACTTT
TRBV6-5	TRBJ2-7	-	-	CASRHDSTYEQYF	TGTGCCAGCAGACACGACAGTACCTACGAGCAGTACTTC
TRBV7-2	TRBJ2-5	-	TRBD2	CASSVVGGGETQYF	TGTGCCAGCAGCGTAGTGGGCGGGGGAGAGACCCAGTACTTC
TRBV9	TRBJ1-1	-	-	CASSVSGMNTEAFF	TGTGCCAGCAGCGTTTCAGGGATGAACACTGAAGCTTTCTTT
TRBV4-1	TRBJ2-5	-	TRBD2	CASSQTSGGSQLQETQYF	TGCGCCAGCAGCCAAACTAGCGGGGGGAGCCAACTTCAAGAGACCCAGTACTTC
TRBV4-3	TRBJ1-3	-	-	CASSQDQVESSGNTIYF	TGCGCCAGCAGCCAAGATCAAGTGGAAAGCTCTGGAAACACCATATATTTT
TRBV2	TRBJ2-7	-	TRBD1	CASRGQTYEQYF	TGTGCCAGCAGGGGACAGACATACGAGCAGTACTTC
TRBV11-2	TRBJ2-3	-	TRBD2	CASSSGGGTGSDTQYF	TGTGCCAGCAGCAGCGGGGGGGGGACTGGATCAGATACGCAGTATTTT
TRBV28	TRBJ1-2	-	TRBD1	CASSHLTGGQGEGYTF	TGTGCCAGCAGTCACCTTACAGGGGGACAGGGTGAAGGCTACACCTTC
TRBV7-7	TRBJ2-5	-	TRBD1	CASSFIDRGWGETQYF	TGTGCCAGCAGCTTCATCGACAGGGGCTGGGGAGAGACCCAGTACTTC
TRBV6-5	TRBJ1-5	once	-	CASSYDTGSNQPQHF	TGTGCCAGCAGTTACGACACCGGAAGCAATCAGCCCCAGCATTTT
TRBV7-2	TRBJ2-7	once	-	CASRPDGSYEQYF	TGTGCCAGCAGACCGGACGGTTCCTACGAGCAGTACTTC
TRBV7-9	TRBJ1-2	few	-	CASSLRTDNYGYTF	TGTGCCAGCAGCTTGCGGACAGATAACTATGGCTACACCTTC
TRBV2	TRBJ1-2	once	-	CASSEAKGRTYGYTF	TGTGCCAGCAGTGAAGCCAAGGGGAGGACCTATGGCTACACCTTC